The T cell receptor beta chain under discussion was sequenced for a study of breast tumors, draining lymph nodes, adjacent tissues. Breast cancer patients provided tissue from their axillary draining lymph nodes. The CDR3 loop spans 12 amino acids. CDR1 and CDR2 from the germline V gene are SGHNT and YENEEA. Each CDR3 protein is one row after TCRdb ran MiXCR on the multiplex PCR reads. This sample has approximately 230,000 distinct CDR3 sequences, with under 35% found just once. Of note for this clonotype: Being one base from a much bigger clone, this may be a read error.

The chain recombines TRBV11-3 with TRBJ2-1, with D unresolved. The sample comprised axillary lymph node tissue. This TCR came from a female donor with breast cancer. Some clones in this sample may be carry-over from other donors' samples. CDR3 residues: CASSLVRNEQLF. CDR3 nucleotide sequence: TGTGCCAGCAGCTTAGTTAGGAATGAGCAGCTCTTC. Combining the CDR3 with reference TRBV11-3 and TRBJ2-1 gives the whole variable domain EAGVVQSPRYKIIEKKQPVAFWCNPISGHNTLYWYLQNLGQGPELLIRYENEEAVDDSQLPKDRFSAERLKGVDSTLKIQPAELGDSAVYLCASSLVRNEQLFGPGTRLTVL.